This T cell receptor beta chain was identified during a study of metastatic and nonmetastatic thyroid tumors. The wider study: Where malignant and benign thyroid patients were concerned, repertoires were compared across blood and tumor or nodule tissue.

Germline V CDR1 and CDR2: MDHEN, SYDVKM. There are 17 residues in the CDR3. Trimming stripped 4 bases from V and 0 bases from J, with 18 bases between. Before thyroid surgery, none of the patients had received any treatment. Authors' data handling: Construction of a distant-metastasis classifier for papillary thyroid cancer relied on CDR3 differences across clinicopathological groups. TCRdb re-called the PCR reads with MiXCR. These V and J calls rely on TCRdb rather than the paper's analysis. Counted here are 5,300 or so clones, about 32% occurring once; the ten biggest clones make up more than 20%. This TCR was recovered from a female donor with papillary thyroid cancer or a benign thyroid nodule (not recorded which). Some clones in this sample may be carry-over from other donors' samples. This sequence joins TRBV28 and TRBJ1-2; perhaps TRBD1 as D (5 bases). The material sequenced was adjacent normal tissue. CDR3 in DNA: TGTGCCAGCAGTTCGCGGGGGGACCCCAGGGCTAACTATGGCTACACCTTC. Protein product: CASSSRGDPRANYGYTF.